Listed below are T cell receptor beta chains from one sample, sequenced in a study of blood T cell repertoires in COVID-19. TCRdb's copy holds only in-frame clones and misses some; the assay was immunoSEQ multiplex PCR. The sample has fewer than 600,000 clones, roughly 90% seen once; the top ten hold 1.5% to 2%. Sequenced material: PBMCs or T cells enriched from blood (not recorded which). These receptors were taken from a woman between 40 and 55 years old who had recovered from COVID-19. CDR3s include the opening cysteine and the closing phenylalanine or tryptophan. Fields, in order: CDR3 DNA, CDR3 protein, CDR3 length, clone size, V gene, J gene, D gene. The D gene is left open where the match is weak. Clone size is not always given. Where it is, it says once, few, many or a class for expanded clones.

cdr3_nt: TGTGCCAGCAGCCAAGTTATAAACTACGAGCAGTACTTC; cdr3_aa: CASSQVINYEQYF; cdr3_length: 13; clone_size: -; v_call: TRBV4-2; j_call: TRBJ2-7; d_call: -
cdr3_nt: TGTGCCAGCAGCCAAGATTGGGACCAGGGGGGTGAGCAGTACTTC; cdr3_aa: CASSQDWDQGGEQYF; cdr3_length: 15; clone_size: -; v_call: TRBV4-2; j_call: TRBJ2-7; d_call: -
cdr3_nt: TGTGCCAGCAGCCAAGAGTATGCGGGACCGTTTGAAGCTTTCTTT; cdr3_aa: CASSQEYAGPFEAFF; cdr3_length: 15; clone_size: -; v_call: TRBV3-1/TRBV3-2; j_call: TRBJ1-1; d_call: -
cdr3_nt: TGTGCCAGCAAGGGGACATTGGGAAACACCATATATTTT; cdr3_aa: CASKGTLGNTIYF; cdr3_length: 13; clone_size: few; v_call: TRBV12-3/TRBV12-4; j_call: TRBJ1-3; d_call: -
cdr3_nt: TGTGCCAGCAGAGAGTCCGCGGGACTCTCCTACGAGCAGTACTTC; cdr3_aa: CASRESAGLSYEQYF; cdr3_length: 15; clone_size: -; v_call: TRBV6-4; j_call: TRBJ2-7; d_call: -
cdr3_nt: TGTGCCAGCAGCCCCCTAGGACAGGGAAATGAGCAGTTCTTC; cdr3_aa: CASSPLGQGNEQFF; cdr3_length: 14; clone_size: -; v_call: TRBV5-4; j_call: TRBJ2-1; d_call: TRBD1
cdr3_nt: TGTGCCTTTCTACCGACAGGAAGTCAGCCCCAGCATTTT; cdr3_aa: CAFLPTGSQPQHF; cdr3_length: 13; clone_size: -; v_call: TRBV6-4; j_call: TRBJ1-5; d_call: -
cdr3_nt: TGCGCCAGCAGCCAAGAGTACACAGCTAACTATGGCTACACCTTC; cdr3_aa: CASSQEYTANYGYTF; cdr3_length: 15; clone_size: once; v_call: TRBV4-1; j_call: TRBJ1-2; d_call: -
cdr3_nt: TGTGCCAGCAGCGGGAACAGGGAGTCCTACAATGAGCAGTTCTTC; cdr3_aa: CASSGNRESYNEQFF; cdr3_length: 15; clone_size: -; v_call: TRBV27; j_call: TRBJ2-1; d_call: -
cdr3_nt: TGCGCCAGCAGCCAGGGGGGAACCGGGGAGCTGTTTTTT; cdr3_aa: CASSQGGTGELFF; cdr3_length: 13; clone_size: -; v_call: TRBV5-1; j_call: TRBJ2-2; d_call: -
cdr3_nt: TGTGCCAGCGGACAGGGCAATTCACCCCTCCACTTT; cdr3_aa: CASGQGNSPLHF; cdr3_length: 12; clone_size: -; v_call: TRBV6-5; j_call: TRBJ1-6; d_call: TRBD1
cdr3_nt: TGTGCCAGCAGTGGGGGCGGTGGCAACTATGGCTACACCTTC; cdr3_aa: CASSGGGGNYGYTF; cdr3_length: 14; clone_size: -; v_call: TRBV2; j_call: TRBJ1-2; d_call: -
cdr3_nt: TGTGCCACCAGCAGAGACGCCGAGAGTACGAATCAGCCCCAGCATTTT; cdr3_aa: CATSRDAESTNQPQHF; cdr3_length: 16; clone_size: -; v_call: TRBV15; j_call: TRBJ1-5; d_call: -
cdr3_nt: TGTGCCAGCAGCTTATTAAGCCTAGCGGGCGGGTCCCTCAGCTCCTACAATGAGCAGTTCTTC; cdr3_aa: CASSLLSLAGGSLSSYNEQFF; cdr3_length: 21; clone_size: -; v_call: TRBV7-6; j_call: TRBJ2-1; d_call: TRBD2
cdr3_nt: TGTGCCAGCAGCTTAGCACTGCTCTCCTACGAGCAGTACTTC; cdr3_aa: CASSLALLSYEQYF; cdr3_length: 14; clone_size: -; v_call: TRBV7-2; j_call: TRBJ2-7; d_call: -